The rows below give T cell receptor beta chains drawn from one sample of a study of T cell changes during pregnancy in multiple sclerosis. Sequenced by immunoSEQ multiplex PCR; TCRdb stores in-frame clones only, minus some. The sample includes around 73,000 clones, 85% to 95% seen only once; the top ten take roughly 2.8%. Source: peripheral blood, taken in the third trimester of pregnancy. All receptors come from a female donor in good health, enrolled as a control in a pregnancy study. CDR3s include the opening cysteine and the closing phenylalanine or tryptophan. D genes are given only for firm matches. The listing skips clone size in some rows; elsewhere it reads once, few, many or a size class.

TRBV15	TRBJ1-6	-	-	CATSRRQSYNSPLHF	TGTGCCACCAGCAGAAGACAGTCCTATAATTCACCCCTCCACTTT
TRBV11-2	TRBJ2-1	once	TRBD2	CASSPSSGGDNEQFF	TGTGCCAGCAGCCCATCTAGCGGGGGGGACAATGAGCAGTTCTTC
TRBV7-8	TRBJ1-1	-	TRBD1	CASSLTGGSEAFF	TGTGCCAGCAGCTTAACAGGGGGCTCAGAAGCTTTCTTT
TRBV11-1	TRBJ1-1	-	-	CASSLRVMNTEAFF	TGTGCCAGCAGCCTACGAGTTATGAACACTGAAGCTTTCTTT
TRBV7-9	TRBJ1-4	-	-	CASSDWIWGDATNEKLFF	TGTGCCAGCAGCGACTGGATATGGGGGGATGCAACTAATGAAAAACTGTTTTTT
TRBV5-5	TRBJ1-2	-	-	CASNMNSGIYGYTF	TGTGCCAGCAATATGAATTCGGGTATCTATGGCTACACCTTC
TRBV9	TRBJ1-2	-	-	CASSVAGANYGYTF	TGTGCCAGCAGCGTGGCCGGGGCTAACTATGGCTACACCTTC
TRBV30	TRBJ2-2	-	-	CAWMGANTGELFF	TGTGCCTGGATGGGAGCGAACACCGGGGAGCTGTTTTTT
TRBV9	TRBJ2-7	-	-	CASSVRPGSYEQYF	TGTGCCAGCAGCGTAAGGCCAGGTTCCTACGAGCAGTACTTC
TRBV28	TRBJ1-1	-	-	CASSLWEELTPMNTEAFF	TGTGCCAGCAGTTTATGGGAGGAATTAACTCCGATGAACACTGAAGCTTTCTTT
TRBV4-1	TRBJ1-2	-	-	CASSQTQGLYGYTF	TGCGCCAGCAGCCAAACTCAGGGCCTCTATGGCTACACCTTC
TRBV4-1	TRBJ2-7	-	TRBD1	CASSQDGGQASYEQYF	TGCGCCAGCAGCCAAGATGGGGGACAGGCTAGCTACGAGCAGTACTTC
TRBV5-6	TRBJ2-5	-	-	CASSLGTPRETQYF	TGTGCCAGCAGCTTAGGGACACCTCGGGAGACCCAGTACTTC
TRBV7-2	TRBJ1-4	-	TRBD1	CASSADRGLEKLFF	TGTGCCAGCAGCGCGGACAGGGGGTTGGAAAAACTGTTTTTT
TRBV9	TRBJ2-3	-	-	CASSVAPSRTDTQYF	TGTGCCAGCAGCGTAGCGCCTAGTCGCACAGATACGCAGTATTTT
TRBV7-9	TRBJ1-1	once	-	CASSASGGNTEAFF	TGTGCCAGCAGCGCCTCGGGGGGCAATACTGAAGCTTTCTTT
TRBV5-4	TRBJ1-2	-	TRBD1	CASSSMGDRVRYTF	TGTGCCAGCAGCTCAATGGGGGACAGAGTGCGCTACACCTTC
TRBV10-3	TRBJ1-2	-	TRBD1	CAISEVEDRVNGYTF	TGTGCCATCAGTGAAGTCGAGGACAGGGTGAACGGCTACACCTTC
TRBV18	TRBJ2-1	-	-	CASSLGGPNNEQFF	TGTGCCAGCTCACTCGGGGGACCAAACAATGAGCAGTTCTTC
TRBV12-5	TRBJ1-1	-	-	CASGFSVQGRPMNTEAFF	TGTGCTAGTGGTTTCTCGGTACAGGGCCGACCAATGAACACTGAAGCTTTCTTT
TRBV7-9	TRBJ1-2	-	-	CASSPGEGVGYTF	TGTGCCAGCAGCCCCGGGGAGGGCGTAGGCTACACCTTC
TRBV6-5	TRBJ2-1	-	-	CASSYYRTYNEQFF	TGTGCCAGCAGTTACTACAGGACCTACAATGAGCAGTTCTTC
TRBV9	TRBJ1-3	-	-	CASSVGAGSGNTIYF	TGTGCCAGCAGCGTAGGTGCAGGCTCTGGAAACACCATATATTTT
TRBV25-1	TRBJ1-2	-	-	CASSEPDRISGYTF	TGTGCCAGCAGTGAACCTGACAGGATTTCGGGCTACACCTTC
TRBV18	TRBJ1-4	few	TRBD1	CASSQTGGKLFF	TGTGCCAGCTCGCAGACAGGGGGAAAACTGTTTTTT
TRBV19	TRBJ2-7	-	-	CASRATGGPYEQYF	TGTGCCAGTAGAGCTACCGGGGGGCCCTACGAGCAGTACTTC
TRBV5-1	TRBJ2-1	-	-	CASSLEKAGAAGNEQFF	TGCGCCAGCAGCTTGGAGAAAGCGGGCGCCGCAGGAAATGAGCAGTTCTTC
TRBV7-9	TRBJ1-6	-	TRBD1	CASSLGTGGLNSPLHF	TGTGCCAGCAGCTTAGGGACAGGGGGCTTAAATTCACCCCTCCACTTT
TRBV4-3	TRBJ1-2	-	-	CASSQDSGIGYGYTF	TGCGCCAGCAGCCAAGATTCAGGGATTGGCTATGGCTACACCTTC
TRBV19	TRBJ2-3	-	-	CASSIDPIKTGDTQYF	TGTGCCAGTAGTATAGATCCAATAAAGACAGGAGATACGCAGTATTTT
TRBV18	TRBJ2-2	-	-	CASSPFEGVGYTGELFF	TGTGCCAGCTCACCATTTGAGGGGGTCGGTTACACCGGGGAGCTGTTTTTT
TRBV5-1	TRBJ2-7	-	TRBD2	CASRGTSESYEQYF	TGCGCCAGCAGGGGGACTAGCGAATCCTACGAGCAGTACTTC
TRBV6-1	TRBJ1-2	-	TRBD1	CASSVPGQGGNTF	TGTGCCAGCAGTGTCCCGGGACAGGGAGGAAACACCTTC
TRBV28	TRBJ2-7	-	-	CASSLGGAHSYEQYF	TGTGCCAGCAGTTTAGGGGGGGCCCACTCCTACGAGCAGTACTTC
TRBV9	TRBJ2-5	-	-	CASSVAGWTETQYF	TGTGCCAGCAGCGTAGCGGGCTGGACTGAGACCCAGTACTTC
TRBV2	TRBJ2-7	-	TRBD2	CASSPNLGGPINEQYF	TGTGCCAGCAGTCCTAATCTGGGAGGGCCAATAAACGAGCAGTACTTC
TRBV9	TRBJ2-1	-	TRBD2	CASSVRPGLAGDEQFF	TGTGCCAGCAGCGTGAGACCGGGACTAGCGGGTGATGAGCAGTTCTTC
TRBV5-4	TRBJ2-7	once	TRBD2	CASSTYAGVDEQYF	TGTGCCAGCAGCACCTATGCGGGGGTCGACGAGCAGTACTTC
TRBV19	TRBJ1-1	-	-	CASSLQASNTEAFF	TGTGCCAGTAGCCTGCAGGCGAGTAACACTGAAGCTTTCTTT
TRBV6-6	TRBJ1-5	-	-	CASSFRGQPQHF	TGTGCCAGCAGTTTTCGAGGGCAGCCCCAGCATTTT
TRBV7-9	TRBJ1-4	-	-	CASSSTANLNEKLFF	TGTGCCAGCAGCTCCACAGCAAACCTTAATGAAAAACTGTTTTTT
TRBV27	TRBJ2-1	-	-	CASRLLAVYNEQFF	TGTGCCAGCAGGTTACTAGCAGTTTACAATGAGCAGTTCTTC
TRBV18	TRBJ2-5	-	TRBD1	CASQQGLAETQYF	TGTGCCAGCCAACAGGGGTTGGCGGAGACCCAGTACTTC
TRBV6-1	TRBJ1-5	-	TRBD1	CASMPGGGPQHF	TGTGCCAGCATGCCAGGGGGAGGGCCCCAGCATTTT
TRBV6-1	TRBJ1-5	-	-	CASDRPTNQPQHF	TGTGCCAGCGACAGACCTACAAATCAGCCCCAGCATTTT
TRBV5-5	TRBJ1-2	-	-	CASSSAGSLLGYGYTF	TGTGCCAGCAGTTCGGCAGGGTCACTCCTGGGCTATGGCTACACCTTC
TRBV5-4	TRBJ2-1	-	TRBD2	CASSPGPSGRNPNEQFF	TGTGCCAGCAGCCCGGGACCTAGCGGGAGGAATCCCAATGAGCAGTTCTTC
TRBV2	TRBJ2-2	-	TRBD1	CASRRGTVGTGELFF	TGTGCCAGCAGAAGGGGGACAGTAGGGACCGGGGAGCTGTTTTTT
TRBV7-9	TRBJ1-1	-	TRBD1	CASSSLDRRNTEAFF	TGTGCCAGCAGCTCGCTGGACAGGAGGAACACTGAAGCTTTCTTT
TRBV7-2	TRBJ2-7	-	-	CASAQPGESYEQYF	TGTGCCAGCGCCCAACCGGGAGAGTCCTACGAGCAGTACTTC
TRBV4-1	TRBJ2-1	-	-	CASSQVGGEGSYNEQFF	TGCGCCAGCAGCCAAGTTGGCGGAGAGGGTTCCTACAATGAGCAGTTCTTC
TRBV9	TRBJ1-5	-	TRBD1	CASSPQDRGNQPQHF	TGTGCCAGCAGCCCCCAGGACAGGGGCAATCAGCCCCAGCATTTT
TRBV2	TRBJ1-2	-	TRBD1	CASSQQGDGPLTFYGYTF	TGTGCCAGCAGTCAACAGGGGGACGGCCCGCTAACCTTCTATGGCTACACCTTC
TRBV7-6	TRBJ1-2	-	TRBD1	CASSSGQGVTYGYTF	TGTGCCAGCAGCTCGGGACAGGGGGTGACCTATGGCTACACCTTC
TRBV4-1	TRBJ2-1	-	TRBD2	CASSQPFFGTSMDEQFF	TGCGCCAGCAGCCAACCCTTCTTCGGGACTAGTATGGATGAGCAGTTCTTC
TRBV5-1	TRBJ2-7	-	TRBD1	CASQKGDSDYEQYF	TGCGCCAGCCAAAAAGGGGACAGTGACTACGAGCAGTACTTC
TRBV2	TRBJ1-2	-	TRBD1	CASTERQGGGYTF	TGTGCCAGCACCGAACGGCAGGGGGGTGGCTACACCTTC
TRBV14	TRBJ1-6	-	-	CASSHRYSNSPLHF	TGTGCCAGCAGCCACAGGTATTCGAATTCACCCCTCCACTTT
TRBV5-8	TRBJ1-5	-	-	CASSLVSGRNQPQHF	TGTGCCAGCAGCTTGGTATCAGGGAGGAATCAGCCCCAGCATTTT
TRBV7-2	TRBJ2-5	-	-	CASSLPTGRGMETQYF	TGTGCCAGCAGCCTTCCAACGGGAAGGGGGATGGAGACCCAGTACTTC